Sequencing of this T cell receptor (beta chain) was carried out in a study of blood T cell repertoires in COVID-19. The CDR3 length is 14 residues. Germline lookup yields CDR1 SGDLS and CDR2 YYNGEE. V was pared by 0 bases and J by 10 bases, with 5 bases of the junction left unmatched. Sequencing used immunoSEQ multiplex PCR; TCRdb keeps in-frame clones, though not all of them. The sample has 260,000 or so clones, around 82% seen once. Input material: PBMCs or T cells enriched from blood (not recorded which). The rearrangement links TRBV9 to TRBJ2-1; 9 bases map to TRBD1. The clonotype was recovered from a woman in her forties who had been exposed to COVID-19. In DNA form, the CDR3 reads TGTGCCAGCAGCGTAGGGACAGGGGTAACGGAGCAGTTCTTC. It is translated as CASSVGTGVTEQFF. Drawing the rest from reference TRBV9 and TRBJ2-1, the complete variable domain is DSGVTQTPKHLITATGQRVTLRCSPRSGDLSVYWYQQSLDQGLQFLIQYYNGEERAKGNILERFSAQQFPDLHSELNLSSLELGDSALYFCASSVGTGVTEQFFGPGTRLTVL.